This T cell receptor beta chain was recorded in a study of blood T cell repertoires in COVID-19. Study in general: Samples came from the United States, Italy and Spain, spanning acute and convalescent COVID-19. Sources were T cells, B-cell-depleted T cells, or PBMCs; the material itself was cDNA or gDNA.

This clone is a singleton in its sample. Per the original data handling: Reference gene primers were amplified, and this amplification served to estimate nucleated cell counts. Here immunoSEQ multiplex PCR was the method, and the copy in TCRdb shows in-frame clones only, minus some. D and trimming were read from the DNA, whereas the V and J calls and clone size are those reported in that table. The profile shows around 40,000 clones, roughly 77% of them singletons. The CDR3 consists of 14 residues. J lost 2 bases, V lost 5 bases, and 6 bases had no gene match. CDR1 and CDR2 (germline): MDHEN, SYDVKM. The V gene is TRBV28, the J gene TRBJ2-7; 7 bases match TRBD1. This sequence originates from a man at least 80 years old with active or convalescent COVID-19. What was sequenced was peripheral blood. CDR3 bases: TGTGCCAGCAGTCCTAACAGGGGAACCTACGAGCAGTACTTC. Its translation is CASSPNRGTYEQYF.